The entry below describes one T cell receptor beta chain. Its target is unknown. The sample comes from a study of shared clonotypes between healthy human individuals. Germline V lookup: CDR1 SGDLS, CDR2 YYNGEE. Trimming took 2 bases from V and 2 from J, leaving 7 bases between them. This CDR3 comprises 13 residues. Findings of the study overall: Sampling included only blood; tissue repertoires likely differ.

Only in-frame clones appear in the TCRdb table, and some are missing; sequencing was by immunoSEQ multiplex PCR. The sample includes approximately 1,500,000 clones, more than 95% seen only once; the top ten take 1% to 1.5%. The sequenced sample consisted of naive CD4+ T cells sorted from blood. Noted subset: CD45RA+ positively selected. V and J are TRBV9 and TRBJ2-5; D is undetermined. The source is a man under 40 in good health. CDR3 region: CASSVYSQETQYF. Written as DNA, the CDR3 is TGTGCCAGCAGCGTGTACAGTCAAGAGACCCAGTACTTC.